This is a list of T cell receptor beta chains from one sample in a study of T cell changes during pregnancy in multiple sclerosis. The assay was immunoSEQ multiplex PCR, and TCRdb's table has in-frame clones only and misses some. The table lists around 100,000 clones, roughly 92% of them singletons. Sequencing used peripheral blood, obtained after pregnancy. These receptors all come from a female donor with multiple sclerosis, enrolled in a pregnancy study. Each CDR3 is given with its conserved first and last residue. A D gene is named only where the DNA matches it firmly. Clone size is not always given. Where it is, it says once, few, many or a class for expanded clones.

>TRBD1|.|TRBJ1-1|TRBV5-5
CASSTDRGTEAFF
TGTGCCAGCAGCACGGACAGGGGCACTGAAGCTTTCTTT
>TRBD2|.|TRBJ2-7|TRBV7-6
CASSLAGEGSYEQYF
TGTGCCAGCAGCTTAGCGGGGGAGGGCTCCTACGAGCAGTACTTC
>TRBD1|.|TRBJ1-4|TRBV13
CASSLNRGLASNEKLFF
TGTGCCAGCAGCTTAAACAGGGGCCTCGCTTCTAATGAAAAACTGTTTTTT
>.|.|TRBJ2-7|TRBV20-1
CSVTGPGEQYF
TGCAGCGTGACAGGCCCGGGGGAGCAGTACTTC
>TRBD2|.|TRBJ2-6|TRBV27
CASSFRGTSGGDGRRISGANVLTF
TGTGCCAGCAGTTTCCGCGGGACTAGCGGGGGGGATGGGAGGAGGATATCTGGGGCCAACGTCCTGACTTTC
>TRBD1|.|TRBJ2-3|TRBV2
CASKNRDRVTDTQYF
TGTGCCAGCAAAAACCGGGACAGGGTTACAGATACGCAGTATTTT
>.|.|TRBJ1-3|TRBV11-2
CASSFTDSGNTIYF
TGTGCCAGCAGCTTCACAGACTCTGGAAACACCATATATTTT
>TRBD1|.|TRBJ2-1|TRBV11-2
CASSPRGTGLFDEQFF
TGTGCCAGCAGCCCCCGAGGGACAGGTTTATTTGATGAGCAGTTCTTC
>.|.|TRBJ2-2|TRBV5-5
CASSRADTGELFF
TGTGCCAGCAGCCGTGCGGATACCGGGGAGCTGTTTTTT
>.|.|TRBJ1-1|TRBV6-1
CASSKGGARTEAFF
TGTGCCAGCTCCAAGGGGGGGGCGCGCACTGAAGCTTTCTTT
>.|.|TRBJ1-2|TRBV9
CASSAPGGLSYGYTF
TGTGCCAGCAGCGCTCCAGGTGGCCTGTCCTATGGCTACACCTTC
>TRBD1|once|TRBJ1-5|TRBV11-2
CASSPDRDQPQHF
TGTGCCAGCAGCCCCGACAGGGATCAGCCCCAGCATTTT
>.|.|TRBJ1-2|TRBV19
CASSPGQSYGYTF
TGTGCCAGTAGTCCCGGACAGTCCTATGGCTACACCTTC
>.|few|TRBJ1-1|TRBV19
CASSIGRLNTEAFF
TGTGCCAGTAGTATAGGCAGGTTGAACACTGAAGCTTTCTTT
>TRBD1|.|TRBJ1-5|TRBV6-1
CASTYTGATQPQHF
TGTGCCAGCACCTATACAGGGGCAACTCAGCCCCAGCATTTT
>TRBD1|.|TRBJ1-3|TRBV7-2
CASSFDRASGNTIYF
TGTGCCAGCAGCTTTGACAGGGCCTCTGGAAACACCATATATTTT
>.|.|TRBJ2-5|TRBV6-1
CASINTGGRETQYF
TGTGCCAGCATTAACACGGGGGGCCGGGAGACCCAGTACTTC
>TRBD1|.|TRBJ2-7|TRBV25-1
CASSIQGYEQYF
TGTGCCAGCAGTATACAGGGGTACGAGCAGTACTTC
>TRBD1|few|TRBJ1-5|TRBV19
CASRDRINQPQHF
TGTGCCAGTAGGGACAGGATAAATCAGCCCCAGCATTTT
>TRBD1|.|TRBJ1-1|TRBV5-1
CASSSVGTGEVTEAFF
TGCGCCAGCAGCTCCGTGGGGACAGGGGAGGTCACTGAAGCTTTCTTT
>TRBD2|.|TRBJ2-3|TRBV27
CASSLLRLAGSDTQYF
TGTGCCAGCAGTTTGTTGCGTCTAGCGGGTTCAGATACGCAGTATTTT
>TRBD2|.|TRBJ2-2|TRBV10-3
CAISEGTSGGYTGELFF
TGTGCCATCAGTGAAGGGACTAGCGGGGGTTACACCGGGGAGCTGTTTTTT
>TRBD2|.|TRBJ2-1|TRBV19
CASSTGLAGGPRAYNEQFF
TGTGCCAGTAGTACCGGACTAGCGGGAGGGCCGAGGGCCTACAATGAGCAGTTCTTC
>.|.|TRBJ2-7|TRBV27
CASRSPGQREQYF
TGTGCCAGCAGATCGCCGGGACAACGCGAGCAGTACTTC
>TRBD1|.|TRBJ1-2|TRBV25-1
CASKGVGTESLYTF
TGTGCCAGCAAAGGGGTTGGGACAGAGTCCCTCTACACCTTC
>.|.|TRBJ2-5|TRBV11-1
CASRTRGETQYF
TGTGCCAGCAGGACAAGGGGAGAGACCCAGTACTTC
>TRBD2|once|TRBJ2-7|TRBV28
CASTPSIGGRSYEQYF
TGTGCCAGCACCCCCTCGATCGGCGGGAGGTCCTACGAGCAGTACTTC
>.|once|TRBJ1-5|TRBV19
CASSIWGTNSNQPQHF
TGTGCCAGTAGTATTTGGGGGACAAATAGCAATCAGCCCCAGCATTTT
>.|.|TRBJ1-3|TRBV5-1
CASSLGTNRGNTIYF
TGCGCCAGCAGCTTGGGTACCAATAGAGGAAACACCATATATTTT
>TRBD2|.|TRBJ2-3|TRBV4-1
CASSQGAGGLTDTQYF
TGCGCCAGCAGCCAAGGAGCGGGGGGACTCACAGATACGCAGTATTTT
>TRBD1|.|TRBJ2-1|TRBV10-1
CASSRDRGEQFF
TGCGCCAGCAGTCGGGACAGGGGCGAGCAGTTCTTC
>TRBD1|.|TRBJ2-2|TRBV28
CASSSPTGVAGELFF
TGTGCCAGCAGTTCCCCAACAGGGGTGGCCGGGGAGCTGTTTTTT
>TRBD1|.|TRBJ2-5|TRBV4-1
CASSTIGRQGAEETQYF
TGCGCCAGCAGCACCATCGGACGACAGGGGGCGGAAGAGACCCAGTACTTC
>TRBD2|.|TRBJ2-1|TRBV5-5
CASSQGLAGVYEQFF
TGTGCCAGCAGCCAGGGACTAGCGGGAGTGTATGAGCAGTTCTTC
>.|.|TRBJ1-2|TRBV7-9
CASSYLQGVWRGGYGYTF
TGTGCCAGCAGTTATCTACAGGGAGTCTGGCGCGGGGGCTATGGCTACACCTTC
>TRBD1|once|TRBJ1-5|TRBV6-7
CASSPHLNRGLGNQPQHF
TGTGCCAGCAGTCCTCACTTAAACAGGGGGCTCGGCAATCAGCCCCAGCATTTT
>TRBD2|once|TRBJ2-1|TRBV6-5
CASSSSGPYNEQFF
TGTGCCAGCAGTTCTAGCGGGCCATACAATGAGCAGTTCTTC
>TRBD2|.|TRBJ2-5|TRBV7-2
CASSPRLAGGPVSETQYF
TGTGCCAGCAGCCCGCGACTAGCGGGGGGGCCGGTCTCAGAGACCCAGTACTTC
>TRBD2|.|TRBJ2-1|TRBV5-1
CASSLFGGGEAYNEQFF
TGCGCCAGCAGCTTATTCGGCGGGGGGGAAGCCTACAATGAGCAGTTCTTC
>.|.|TRBJ2-7|TRBV19
CASIKYPASREQYF
TGTGCCAGTATTAAGTATCCCGCTAGCCGCGAGCAGTACTTC
>.|.|TRBJ2-5|TRBV7-9
CASSFGYETQYF
TGTGCCAGCAGCTTCGGGTATGAGACCCAGTACTTC
>TRBD1|.|TRBJ2-1|TRBV27
CASSLALRTGNRRGSYNEQFF
TGTGCCAGCAGTTTAGCCCTCCGGACAGGGAATCGCAGGGGCTCCTACAATGAGCAGTTCTTC
>.|.|TRBJ1-3|TRBV5-1
CASSFGRGTGNTIYF
TGCGCCAGCAGCTTCGGCCGGGGTACTGGAAACACCATATATTTT
>.|.|TRBJ2-5|TRBV5-1
CASSLDRETQYF
TGCGCCAGCAGCTTAGATCGGGAGACCCAGTACTTC
>.|few|TRBJ1-5|TRBV19
CASSIQSRGHQPQHF
TGTGCCAGTAGTATACAGTCCAGGGGACATCAGCCCCAGCATTTT
>.|.|TRBJ1-1|TRBV28
CASSRRQRTEAFF
TGTGCCAGCAGCCGCAGACAAAGGACTGAAGCTTTCTTT
>.|.|TRBJ2-1|TRBV5-4
CASSLPRGHNEQFF
TGTGCCAGCAGCTTACCCAGGGGTCACAATGAGCAGTTCTTC
>TRBD2|.|TRBJ2-5|TRBV7-2
CASSDRLAGGRQETQYF
TGTGCCAGCAGCGATCGACTAGCGGGGGGGCGCCAAGAGACCCAGTACTTC
>TRBD1|once|TRBJ1-5|TRBV4-1
CASSQVTGANQPQHF
TGCGCCAGCAGCCAGGTCACAGGGGCCAATCAGCCCCAGCATTTT
>TRBD1|.|TRBJ2-1|TRBV5-1
CASSQGASYNEQFF
TGCGCCAGCAGCCAGGGGGCGTCCTACAATGAGCAGTTCTTC
>.|.|TRBJ2-2|TRBV5-1
CASSSGVSGELFF
TGCGCCAGCAGCTCGGGGGTGTCCGGGGAGCTGTTTTTT
>.|.|TRBJ2-7|TRBV7-2
CASSLRSTGYEQYF
TGTGCCAGCAGCTTAAGGTCTACGGGCTACGAGCAGTACTTC
>.|.|TRBJ2-2|TRBV7-6
CASSLAGVNTGELFF
TGTGCCAGCAGCTTAGCGGGAGTGAACACCGGGGAGCTGTTTTTT
>TRBD2|.|TRBJ2-4|TRBV27
CASRETSAQNIQYF
TGTGCCAGCAGGGAGACTAGCGCACAAAACATTCAGTACTTC
>TRBD1|.|TRBJ1-2|TRBV5-6
CASTGDRGYGYTF
TGTGCCAGCACCGGGGACAGGGGGTATGGCTACACCTTC
>.|few|TRBJ1-5|TRBV19
CASQEGNQPQHF
TGTGCCAGTCAGGAGGGTAATCAGCCCCAGCATTTT
>.|.|TRBJ1-2|TRBV15
CATSARRGGYGYTF
TGTGCCACCAGCGCCCGAAGAGGGGGCTATGGCTACACCTTC
>.|.|TRBJ2-2|TRBV2
CASREAGELFF
TGTGCCAGCAGAGAGGCCGGGGAGCTGTTTTTT
>.|few|TRBJ2-7|TRBV4-1
CASSPPGGSIYEQYF
TGCGCCAGCAGCCCTCCTGGAGGCTCGATCTACGAGCAGTACTTC
>.|few|TRBJ2-1|TRBV27
CASWGWTVNHNEQFF
TGTGCCAGCTGGGGCTGGACCGTTAACCACAATGAGCAGTTCTTC